This TCR beta chain was sequenced in a study of T cell changes during pregnancy in multiple sclerosis. TCRdb's table, derived via immunoSEQ multiplex PCR, lists solely in-frame clones and lacks some. In the table there are under 65,000 clones, about 93% of which are singletons. The CDR3 runs 15 residues. From germline, CDR1 is MNHEY and CDR2 SMNVEV (reference sequence). J gave up 5 bases and V 3 bases, and 7 bases lay outside the gene matches. The sample was CD4+ T cells from peripheral blood mononuclear cells, taken in the third trimester of pregnancy. This TCR was sampled from a female donor with multiple sclerosis, enrolled in a pregnancy study. This chain uses TRBV27 with TRBJ1-1; TRBD1 agrees at 9 bases. The CDR3 loop reads CASSLTGGDGTEAFF. CDR3 in DNA: TGTGCCAGCAGTTTGACAGGGGGGGACGGAACTGAAGCTTTCTTT.